This T cell receptor (beta chain) was recovered during a study of CD8 T cells in ankylosing spondylitis. Study-wide findings and caveats: In synovial fluid and blood from reactive arthritis, some motif variants were previously reported. CD8+ cells made up the disease-linked clones, which were relatively rare in peripheral blood. Seemingly distinctive of ankylosing spondylitis blood was a TCR beta motif formed by eight highly homologous variants. In ankylosing spondylitis patients, matched synovial fluid reportedly showed significant enrichment of disease-linked clones.

Scientists made TCR beta libraries using quantitative 5'-RACE with molecular barcodes. In TCRdb, the 5' RACE reads were re-called with MiXCR into one record per CDR3 protein. The table has 350,000 or so distinct CDR3 sequences, 6.5% to 10% seen once. Trimming stripped 4 bases from V and 2 bases from J, with 15 bases between. CDR3 size: 15 residues. The germline V gene encodes CDR1 SGHRS and CDR2 YFSETQ. Concerning this clonotype itself: Its specificity is unknown.

The receptor comes from a male donor with ankylosing spondylitis. Sequenced sample: blood, either unsorted or a sorted T cell fraction (not recorded which). The rearrangement uses TRBV5-1 and TRBJ2-5; possible D gene TRBD2, 6 bases. The CDR3 DNA reads TGCGCCAGCAGCGCGGGACCTACGATACAAGAGACCCAGTACTTC. It specifies CASSAGPTIQETQYF. The whole variable domain, remainder taken from reference TRBV5-1 and TRBJ2-5, is KAGVTQTPRYLIKTRGQQVTLSCSPISGHRSVSWYQQTPGQGLQFLFEYFSETQRNKGNFPGRFSGRQFSNSRSEMNVSTLELGDSALYLCASSAGPTIQETQYFGPGTRLLVL.